This TCR beta chain derives from a study of blood T cell repertoires in COVID-19. Study information: Samples of COVID-19 (acute and convalescent) were obtained from the United States, Italy and Spain. Nucleic acid was either cDNA or gDNA, and it came from T cells, B-cell-depleted T cells, or PBMCs.

CDR1 is SGHNT, CDR2 YYREEE, per germline (reference sequence). The CDR3 has 16 amino acids. The V and J ends lost 3 bases and 3 bases respectively, with 19 bases between them. Libraries were prepared by immunoSEQ multiplex PCR; TCRdb keeps only in-frame clonotypes and omits some of them. The sample holds hundreds of thousands of clones, roughly 85% seen once. The sample comprised peripheral blood. V gene TRBV5-4 combines with J gene TRBJ2-7; a possible D gene is TRBD2 (7 bases). The source of this sequence is a woman older than 75 with acute or convalescent COVID-19. CDR3 amino acids: CASSWGGALRDYEQYF. In DNA, the CDR3 is TGTGCCAGCAGCTGGGGGGGGGCTTTGAGGGACTACGAGCAGTACTTC.